This T cell receptor (beta chain) was sequenced in a study of T cells after posttransplantation cyclophosphamide. Study-level results: Later blood repertoires were often dominated by clones from the donor CD8+ memory compartment.

Points on this clone: The antigen remains undetermined.

Clones were read by immunoSEQ multiplex PCR, and TCRdb kept only the in-frame ones, dropping some. This sample has 23,000 or so clones, with 80% to 90% found just once. Unmatched junction bases numbered 1, after V lost 3 bases and J lost 3 bases. Germline CDR1 and CDR2: KGHSH and LQKENI. This CDR3 has 14 amino acids. Methotrexate plus calcineurin inhibitor accompanied controls' myeloablative marrow transplants; sampling was 1 year later. Sequenced here: PBMCs, sampled about 360 days after allogeneic stem cell transplant with calcineurin inhibitor and methotrexate. This clonotype was sampled from a female patient between 30 and 45 years old who received an allogeneic stem cell transplant from an unrelated donor, was CMV-positive, and had acute and chronic GVHD. Some T cells may originate from the graft donor. The chain links TRBV18 to TRBJ2-5; 10 bases fit TRBD2. In DNA form, the CDR3 reads TGTGCCAGCTCACCTCTAGCGGGGGAAGAGACCCAGTACTTC. This translates into CASSPLAGEETQYF.